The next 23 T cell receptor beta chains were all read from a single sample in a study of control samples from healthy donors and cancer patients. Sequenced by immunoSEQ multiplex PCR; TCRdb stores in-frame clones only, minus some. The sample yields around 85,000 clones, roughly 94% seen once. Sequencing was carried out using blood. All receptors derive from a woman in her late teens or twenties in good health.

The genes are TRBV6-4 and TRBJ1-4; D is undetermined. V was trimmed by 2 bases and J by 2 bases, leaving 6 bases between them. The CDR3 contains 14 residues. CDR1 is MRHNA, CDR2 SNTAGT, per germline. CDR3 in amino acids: CASSDRATNEKLFF. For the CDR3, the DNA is TGTGCCAGCAGTGACAGGGCGACTAATGAAAAACTGTTTTTT.

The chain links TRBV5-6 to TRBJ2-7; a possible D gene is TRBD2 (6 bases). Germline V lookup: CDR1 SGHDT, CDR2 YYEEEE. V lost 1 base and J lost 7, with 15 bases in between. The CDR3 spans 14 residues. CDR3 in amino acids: CASSLSGAWGEQYF. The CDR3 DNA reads TGTGCCAGCAGCTTGTCGGGAGCGTGGGGGGAGCAGTACTTC.

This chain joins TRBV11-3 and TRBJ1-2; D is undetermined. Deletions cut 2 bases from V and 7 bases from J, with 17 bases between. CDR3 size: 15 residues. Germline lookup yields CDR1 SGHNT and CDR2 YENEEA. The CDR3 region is CASSLKGPGRGGYTF. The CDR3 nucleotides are TGTGCCAGCAGCTTAAAGGGTCCAGGAAGAGGTGGCTACACCTTC.

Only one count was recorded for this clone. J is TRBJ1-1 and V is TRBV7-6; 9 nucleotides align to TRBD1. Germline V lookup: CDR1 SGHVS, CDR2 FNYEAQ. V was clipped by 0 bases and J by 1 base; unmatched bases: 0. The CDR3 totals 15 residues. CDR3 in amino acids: CASSLAGQGNTEAFF. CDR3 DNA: TGTGCCAGCAGCTTAGCGGGACAGGGGAACACTGAAGCTTTCTTT.

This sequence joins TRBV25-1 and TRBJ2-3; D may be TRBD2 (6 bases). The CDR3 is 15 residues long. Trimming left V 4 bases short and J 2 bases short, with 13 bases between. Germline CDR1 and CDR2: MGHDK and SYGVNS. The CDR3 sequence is CASSVHGGTTDTQYF. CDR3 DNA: TGTGCCAGCAGTGTCCACGGGGGAACCACAGATACGCAGTATTTT.

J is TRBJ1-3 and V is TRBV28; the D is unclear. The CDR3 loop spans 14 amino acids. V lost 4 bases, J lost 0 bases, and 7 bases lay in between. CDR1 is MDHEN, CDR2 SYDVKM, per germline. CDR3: CASSSGGSGNTIYF. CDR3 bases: TGTGCCAGCAGTTCCGGCGGCTCTGGAAACACCATATATTTT.

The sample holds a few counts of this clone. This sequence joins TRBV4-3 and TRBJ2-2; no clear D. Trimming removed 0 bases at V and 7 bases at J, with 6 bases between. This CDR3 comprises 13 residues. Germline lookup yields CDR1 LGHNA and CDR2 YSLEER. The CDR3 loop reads CASSQEVVGELFF. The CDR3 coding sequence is TGCGCCAGCAGCCAAGAGGTTGTCGGGGAGCTGTTTTTT.

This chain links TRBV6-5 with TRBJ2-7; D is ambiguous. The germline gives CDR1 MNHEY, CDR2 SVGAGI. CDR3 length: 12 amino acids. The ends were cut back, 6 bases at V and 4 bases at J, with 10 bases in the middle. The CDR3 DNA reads TGTGCCAGCAGCGGAGTAAGGTACGAGCAGTACTTC. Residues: CASSGVRYEQYF.

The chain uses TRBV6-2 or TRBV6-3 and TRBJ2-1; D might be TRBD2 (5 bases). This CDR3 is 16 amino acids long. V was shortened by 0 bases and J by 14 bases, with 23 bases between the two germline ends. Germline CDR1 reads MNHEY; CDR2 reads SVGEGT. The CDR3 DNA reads TGTGCCAGCAGTTACTCGCGATCAAACCCACTAGGTTCGGAGTTCTTC. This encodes CASSYSRSNPLGSEFF.

CDR3 sequence reads: CASSFGQGFVPQHF. As DNA, the CDR3 is TGTGCCAGCAGCTTTGGGCAGGGTTTCGTCCCCCAGCATTTT. This chain links TRBV5-6 with TRBJ1-5; D might be TRBD1 (5 bases). Per the germline V gene, CDR1 is SGHDT and CDR2 is YYEEEE. V lost 2 bases, J lost 10 bases, and 16 bases lay in between. CDR3 size: 14 residues.

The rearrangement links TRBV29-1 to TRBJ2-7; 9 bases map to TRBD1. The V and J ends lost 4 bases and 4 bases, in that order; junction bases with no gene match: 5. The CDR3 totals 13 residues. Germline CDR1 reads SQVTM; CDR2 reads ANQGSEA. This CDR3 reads CSVAHGTGYEQYF. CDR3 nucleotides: TGCAGCGTTGCTCACGGGACAGGGTACGAGCAGTACTTC.

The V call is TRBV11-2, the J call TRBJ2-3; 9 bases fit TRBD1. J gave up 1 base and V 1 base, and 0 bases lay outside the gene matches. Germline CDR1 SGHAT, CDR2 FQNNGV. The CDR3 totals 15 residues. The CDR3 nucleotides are TGTGCCAGCAGCTTAGGGACAGGGGGCACAGATACGCAGTATTTT. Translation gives CASSLGTGGTDTQYF. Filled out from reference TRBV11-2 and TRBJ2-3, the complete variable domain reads EAGVAQSPRYKIIEKRQSVAFWCNPISGHATLYWYQQILGQGPKLLIQFQNNGVVDDSQLPKDRFSAERLKGVDSTLKIQPAKLEDSAVYLCASSLGTGGTDTQYFGPGTRLTVL.

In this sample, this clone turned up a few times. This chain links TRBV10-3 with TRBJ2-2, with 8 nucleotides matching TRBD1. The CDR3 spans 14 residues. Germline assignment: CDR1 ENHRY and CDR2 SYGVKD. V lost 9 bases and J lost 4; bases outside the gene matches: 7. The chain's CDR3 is CAIGTGWGTGELFF. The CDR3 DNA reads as TGTGCCATAGGGACAGGATGGGGCACCGGGGAGCTGTTTTTT.

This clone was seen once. Here the CDR3 DNA reads TGCGCCAGCAGACCCAGACAGGGGGCTTTGGGCACTGAAGCTTTCTTT. Residues: CASRPRQGALGTEAFF. The chain has TRBV5-1 and TRBJ1-1; 10 bases are shared with TRBD1. The CDR3 runs to 16 residues. After removal of 5 bases from V and 4 bases from J, the junction contained 11 bases not matched to a gene. The V gene's germline CDR1 is SGHRS and CDR2 YFSETQ.

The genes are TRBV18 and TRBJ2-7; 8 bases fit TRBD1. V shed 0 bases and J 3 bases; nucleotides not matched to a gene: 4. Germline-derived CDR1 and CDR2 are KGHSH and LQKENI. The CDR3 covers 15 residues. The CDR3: CASSPPTGDRYEQYF. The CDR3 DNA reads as TGTGCCAGCTCACCACCGACAGGGGACCGCTACGAGCAGTACTTC. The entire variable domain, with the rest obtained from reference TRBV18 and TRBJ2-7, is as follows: NAGVMQNPRHLVRRRGQEARLRCSPMKGHSHVYWYRQLPEEGLKFMVYLQKENIIDESGMPKERFSAEFPKEGPSILRIQQVVRGDSAAYFCASSPPTGDRYEQYFGPGTRLTVT.

The CDR3 DNA reads as TGTGCCAGCAGCTCTACTCCCCCGGACATGAACACTGAAGCTTTCTTT. This encodes CASSSTPPDMNTEAFF. This rearrangement joins TRBV7-9 to TRBJ1-1, with D possibly TRBD1 on 5 matching bases. V was cut by 4 bases and J by 0 bases, with 15 bases left in between. This CDR3 is built from 16 residues. The germline V gene encodes CDR1 SEHNR and CDR2 FQNEAQ (reference sequence).

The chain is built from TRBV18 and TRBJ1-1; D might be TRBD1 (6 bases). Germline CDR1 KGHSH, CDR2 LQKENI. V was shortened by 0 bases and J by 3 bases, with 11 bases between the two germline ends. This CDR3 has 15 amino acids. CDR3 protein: CASSPPARGYTEAFF. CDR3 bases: TGTGCCAGCTCACCACCGGCCAGGGGATACACTGAAGCTTTCTTT.

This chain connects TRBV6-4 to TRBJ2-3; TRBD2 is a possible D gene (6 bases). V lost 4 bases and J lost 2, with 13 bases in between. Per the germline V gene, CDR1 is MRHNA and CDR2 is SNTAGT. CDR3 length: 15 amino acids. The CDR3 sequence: CASSGGAGPTDTQYF. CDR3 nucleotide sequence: TGTGCCAGCAGTGGCGGGGCAGGGCCCACAGATACGCAGTATTTT.

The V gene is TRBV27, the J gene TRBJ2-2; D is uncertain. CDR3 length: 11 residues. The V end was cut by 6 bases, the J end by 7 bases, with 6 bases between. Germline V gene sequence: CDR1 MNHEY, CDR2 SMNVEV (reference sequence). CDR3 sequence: CASRIHGELFF. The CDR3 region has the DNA TGTGCCAGCAGGATCCACGGGGAGCTGTTTTTT.

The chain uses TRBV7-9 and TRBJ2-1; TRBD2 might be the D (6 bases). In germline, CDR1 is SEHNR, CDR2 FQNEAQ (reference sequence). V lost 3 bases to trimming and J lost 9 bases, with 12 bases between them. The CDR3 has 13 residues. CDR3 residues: CASSLWGGFEQFF. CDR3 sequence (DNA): TGTGCCAGCAGCTTGTGGGGAGGCTTTGAGCAGTTCTTC.

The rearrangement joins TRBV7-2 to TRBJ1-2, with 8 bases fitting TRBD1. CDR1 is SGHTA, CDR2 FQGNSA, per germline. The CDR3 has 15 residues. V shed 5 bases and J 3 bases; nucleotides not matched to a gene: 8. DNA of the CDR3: TGTGCCAGCAGCCCCTGGCAGGGGGCCGACTATGGCTACACCTTC. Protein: CASSPWQGADYGYTF.

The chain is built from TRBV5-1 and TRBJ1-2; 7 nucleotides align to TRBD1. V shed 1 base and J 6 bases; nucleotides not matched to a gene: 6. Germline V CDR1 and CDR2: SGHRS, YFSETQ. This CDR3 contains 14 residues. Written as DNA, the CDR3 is TGCGCCAGCAGCTTGTCGACAGGGTTGGATGGCTACACCTTC. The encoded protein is CASSLSTGLDGYTF.

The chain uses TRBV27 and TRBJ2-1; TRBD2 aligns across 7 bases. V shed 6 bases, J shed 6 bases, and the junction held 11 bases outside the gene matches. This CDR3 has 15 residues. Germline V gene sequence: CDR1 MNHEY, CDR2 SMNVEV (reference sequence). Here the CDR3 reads CASSPLSTGGNEQFF. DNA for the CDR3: TGTGCCAGCAGCCCTCTCTCGACGGGAGGCAATGAGCAGTTCTTC.